The TCR beta chain described here comes from a study of blood T cell repertoires in COVID-19. Study-wide background: The origin of the acute and convalescent COVID-19 samples was the United States, Italy and Spain. Nucleic acid was either cDNA or gDNA, and it came from T cells, B-cell-depleted T cells, or PBMCs.

Original processing notes: Amplified reference gene primers provided the basis for estimating nucleated cell counts. Clones were sequenced by immunoSEQ multiplex PCR, and TCRdb holds only the in-frame ones, with some missing. Clone size and V and J calls were adopted from that table, with D and trimming inferred from the DNA. The data show 140,000 to 150,000 clones, approximately 88% seen once. Germline V CDR1 and CDR2: SNHLY, FYNNEI. J gave up 7 bases and V 4 bases, and 6 bases lay outside the gene matches. The CDR3 extends over 16 amino acids. The sequence was obtained from a man aged 60 to 75 with active or convalescent COVID-19. V is TRBV2 and J is TRBJ2-1, with 14 bases matching TRBD2. Source material: peripheral blood. This chain's CDR3 is CASSGLAGGPGNEQFF. In DNA, the CDR3 is TGTGCCAGCAGTGGACTAGCGGGAGGGCCGGGGAATGAGCAGTTCTTC.